The 2 T cell receptor beta chains presented below share a single source sample, sequenced in a study of T-cell memory formation after mild COVID-19. TCRdb fed the 5' RACE reads into MiXCR, producing one record per CDR3 protein. The sample includes under 250,000 distinct CDR3 sequences, approximately 15% of them seen just once. Sequenced sample: PBMCs or a T cell subset sorted from them (not recorded which). The receptors were gathered from an adult woman who had mild COVID-19 (a few samples of this study predate the infection). Cell type and time point are not known.

The CDR3 nucleotides read TGCAGTGCTAGGGGAGGGCGCCCCGCGGGGGGGCAGTTCTTC. It is translated as CSARGGRPAGGQFF. The chain joins TRBV20-1 to TRBJ2-1, with 8 nucleotides matching TRBD2. The CDR3 covers 14 residues. The germline CDR1 and CDR2 sequences are DFQATT and SNEGSKA (reference sequence). Unmatched junction bases numbered 13, after V lost 3 bases and J lost 12 bases.

Only a few counts were recorded for this clonotype. This chain joins TRBV7-2 and TRBJ2-1; D unresolved. Trimming removed 5 bases from V and 10 bases from J, with 15 bases in between. Looked up from germline, CDR1 is SGHTA and CDR2 is FQGNSA. The CDR3 loop spans 13 amino acids. CDR3 loop: CASSPQTVREQFF. CDR3 nucleotides: TGTGCCAGCAGCCCTCAAACCGTCAGGGAGCAGTTCTTC.